This TCR beta chain was identified in a study of shared clonotypes between healthy human individuals (dated by TCRdb to about 2020). About the investigation overall: The cohort comprised a couple of women and a few men aged 18 to 49 years. For each donor, CD4 naive and CD4 memory were each run on three plates, CD8 naive on two plates, and CD8 memory on one plate. To estimate repertoire size and how much clonotype sharing occurs between individuals, the study deeply sequenced the blood TCR repertoires of a handful of healthy adults. To increase sequencing depth and limit assay-specific biases, TCR repertoire library preparation and sequencing were carried out by different laboratories using diverse techniques. Each donor's leukapheresis produced roughly between roughly 0.85 and 9.5 billion PBMCs.

Overall results and qualifications from the work: Estimated clonotype richness was generally larger for naive than for memory subsets. Sampling was limited to blood, and TCR repertoires in tissue likely differ from TCR repertoires in blood. Even with the large sequencing depth, rarefaction of the sorted-subset datasets indicated that sequencing was incomplete. Compared with non-shared clonotypes, clonotypes shared by all four sorted-subset donors had higher generation probabilities. Because the study included a small number of donors, the genetic and exposure-history diversity represented was limited. Across four donors, around 5% of naive CD4, approximately 3.6% of naive CD8, about 2.3% of memory CD4, and approximately 0.42% of memory CD8 clonotypes were shared. Based on pairwise subsampling, the degree of clonotype sharing among donors was expected to be affected by sequencing depth.

Clipping removes 6 bases from V and 4 bases from J, with 4 as the unmatched junction base count. The germline V gene yields MNHNS for CDR1 and SASEGT for CDR2. Spanning cysteine to phenylalanine, the CDR3 consists of 14 amino acids. Kept here is only the CDR3 DNA, which spans 42 bases and is read in frame from base 1. The donors were healthy, HIV-negative adults who had no recently reported acute infections or vaccinations. Only Caucasian adults living in Nashville, Tennessee, USA were represented among the donors. CD8 memory samples were composed of magnetically selected CD45RO+ cells combined with CCR7-negative CD45RA+ effector memory (TemRA) cells. After blood collection by leukapheresis, PBMCs were isolated using Ficoll-Histopaque density gradient centrifugation and then cryopreserved in the vapor phase of liquid nitrogen. Analytical flow cytometry was used to check the purity and quantity of every magnetically sorted T cell population. From each sorted fraction, genomic DNA was isolated and quantified by UV absorbance on a Nanodrop 2000c.

This clone was seen only once. What this receptor recognizes is not known. It has no much larger one-base neighbor in the sample; base qualities were not kept. Using the deep immunoSEQ assay, TCR CDR3 regions were amplified from genomic DNA by multiplex PCR. Genomic DNA extracted from each cell subset was distributed evenly over all wells of several immunoSEQ 96-well plates, and each plate served as one replicate. For sorted subsets, each replicate PCR was loaded with around 200 ng genomic DNA, equivalent to approximately 33,000 T cell genomes. Purified libraries were measured with a Qubit 3.0 fluorometer, size-checked on a Bioanalyzer 2100, and measured again with the KAPA Library Quantification kit. A separate single-read 150-cycle Illumina NextSeq 550 flow cell was used to sequence each immunoSEQ 96-well plate. On the authors' methods: The immunoSEQ output contained only junctional sequences without quality scores, so filtering could not match that applied to full-length reads. To assign V/J genes and CDR3, sequences were annotated using PyIR, a Python wrapper for IgBLAST v1.9, with IMGT germline references. Reads were filtered out if the reads had weak V/J assignments (E-value above 1e-6), no CDR3, stop codons, out-of-frame junctions, or ambiguous translated residues. V3J clonotypes were defined as sequences sharing the same inferred V gene, J gene, and CDR3 amino acid sequence. To compute the percentage overlap between repertoires, the number of shared unique clonotypes was divided by the size of the smaller repertoire. Richness of each repertoire was evaluated using RTK rarefaction, the Chao1 estimator, and Recon v2.1 estimates of unobserved clonotypes. OLGA was used to compute generation probabilities for all TCRbeta clonotypes that the gDNA method yielded from a handful of donors. Drawn from immuneACCESS, this table holds only the in-frame rearrangements with V and J called that TCRdb kept. Clones are partly lost; checked studies trace under half to an unresolved V gene and leave the rest unexplained. For V, J and clone size, that table is used; D and trimming come from the DNA. The sample records approximately 710,000 clones, about 90% of which are singletons. The top ten clones comprise about a third of the sample.

This receptor chain uses TRBV6-1 and TRBJ2-1; 9 bases in the junction line up with TRBD1. The clonotype was recovered from a man aged 18 to 30 in good health. Some clones in this sample may be carry-over from other donors' samples. The material sequenced was memory CD8+ T cells from PBMCs. The cell subset or site label here, explained by the study, means: CD45RO+ cells pooled with CCR7-negative TemRA cells. The DNA sequence is TGTGCCAGCAGCATACAGGGGGCGTACAATGAGCAGTTCTTC. Its translation reads: CASSIQGAYNEQFF.